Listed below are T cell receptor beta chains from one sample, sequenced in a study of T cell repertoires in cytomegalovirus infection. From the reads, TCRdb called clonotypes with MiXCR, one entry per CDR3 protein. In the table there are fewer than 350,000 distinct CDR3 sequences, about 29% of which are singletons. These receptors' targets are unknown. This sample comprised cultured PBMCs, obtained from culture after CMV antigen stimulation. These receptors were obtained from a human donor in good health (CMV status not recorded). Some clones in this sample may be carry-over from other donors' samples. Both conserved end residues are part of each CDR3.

CASSPSGGSGGYTF | TRBJ1-2 | TRBV19
CASSLATGGRGFYNEQFF | TRBJ2-1 | TRBV7-9
CAISERGSSYNEQFF | TRBJ2-1 | TRBV10-3
CAWSFWGGADTQYF | TRBJ2-3 | TRBV30
CASSSWTALSYEQYF | TRBJ2-7 | TRBV7-4
CSARWNAWGNEKLFF | TRBJ1-4 | TRBV20-1
CASSLRVAGESSYEQYF | TRBJ2-7 | TRBV27
CASSPQGGLNQPQHF | TRBJ1-5 | TRBV25-1
CASSKGLADQETQYF | TRBJ2-5 | TRBV6-1
CASSPTGGGNTEAFF | TRBJ1-1 | TRBV7-9
CASSPGGSREETQYF | TRBJ2-5 | TRBV18
CASSPRVGGRTDTQYF | TRBJ2-3 | TRBV7-3
CASSLVAGLGQPQHF | TRBJ1-5 | TRBV12-3/TRBV12-4
CAWLTGGTEAFF | TRBJ1-1 | TRBV30
CAGEGDRDIQYF | TRBJ2-4 | TRBV6-1
CASRRDFTGELFF | TRBJ2-2 | TRBV28
CASSPGTLFRGELFF | TRBJ2-2 | TRBV5-5
CASSLAGEHEQFF | TRBJ2-1 | TRBV11-1
CATIAGGRDTEAFF | TRBJ1-1 | TRBV11-2
CASSSGTSGFREELFF | TRBJ2-2 | TRBV5-1
CASSQGARVLSYEQYF | TRBJ2-7 | TRBV7-2
CASSLTGTAENTIYF | TRBJ1-3 | TRBV7-9
CASRFSGGAGDTQYF | TRBJ2-3 | TRBV3-1
CASSFTGENEKLFF | TRBJ1-4 | TRBV7-8
CASSLTGQGDGYDGNQPQHF | TRBJ1-5 | TRBV9
CASSLAGYSHNEQFF | TRBJ2-1 | TRBV7-8
CASSPRWANVLTF | TRBJ2-6 | TRBV7-2
CASSLGLAATGGTQYF | TRBJ2-3 | TRBV11-2
CSVVGAGGHNEQFF | TRBJ2-1 | TRBV29-1
CASSGGQGHYGYTF | TRBJ1-2 | TRBV19
CASSAEQVNREQYF | TRBJ2-7 | TRBV9
CASSLRGSGGAGTGELFF | TRBJ2-2 | TRBV7-8
CASSLRDSDHQETQYF | TRBJ2-5 | TRBV11-1
CSATPAGFSYNEQFF | TRBJ2-1 | TRBV20-1
CASGFSTGGNYGYTF | TRBJ1-2 | TRBV28
CASSLSRELEAFF | TRBJ1-1 | TRBV7-6
CASSSTSGRSYEQYF | TRBJ2-7 | TRBV7-9
CASSRRAGGPGETQYF | TRBJ2-5 | TRBV12-3/TRBV12-4
CASSLQGNEQYF | TRBJ2-7 | TRBV6-6
CASSFGAGHRVGYEQYF | TRBJ2-7 | TRBV7-2
CASSTGPYGYTF | TRBJ1-2 | TRBV2
CASSPQREQFF | TRBJ2-1 | TRBV9